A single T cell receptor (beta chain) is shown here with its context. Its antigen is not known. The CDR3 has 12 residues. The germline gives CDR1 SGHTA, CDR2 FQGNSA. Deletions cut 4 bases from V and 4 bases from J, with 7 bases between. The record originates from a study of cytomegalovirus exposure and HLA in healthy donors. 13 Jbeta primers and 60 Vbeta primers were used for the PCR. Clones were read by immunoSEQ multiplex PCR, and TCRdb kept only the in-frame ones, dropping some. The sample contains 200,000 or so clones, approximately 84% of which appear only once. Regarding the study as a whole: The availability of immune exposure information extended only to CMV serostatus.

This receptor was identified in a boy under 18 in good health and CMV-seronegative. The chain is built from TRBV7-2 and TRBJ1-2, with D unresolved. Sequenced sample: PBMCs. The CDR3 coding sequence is TGTGCCAGCAGCTCCCATTCCTATGGCTACACCTTC. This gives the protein CASSSHSYGYTF.